This T cell receptor (beta chain) is drawn from a study of graft-versus-host responses after intestinal transplantation. This clone was picked up one time. The V end lost 6 bases, the J end lost 2 bases, and 12 bases lay between the germline ends. In germline, CDR1 is MNHEY, CDR2 SMNVEV (reference sequence). The CDR3 has 14 residues. Generated by immunoSEQ multiplex PCR, the TCRdb table keeps only in-frame clones and is missing some. The sample yields just under 1,100 clones, around 80% seen once. Processing was applied to graft tissue in order to liberate intraepithelial and lamina propria lymphocytes.

This TCR derives from a human patient who received an intestinal transplant, so some T cells may come from the graft donor. Source: ileum tissue, taken 7 days after intestinal transplantation. The chain links TRBV27 to TRBJ2-3, with D possibly TRBD2 on 6 matching bases. The CDR3 is CASSGGRATDTQYF. The CDR3 DNA follows: TGTGCCAGCAGCGGAGGGCGGGCCACAGATACGCAGTATTTT.